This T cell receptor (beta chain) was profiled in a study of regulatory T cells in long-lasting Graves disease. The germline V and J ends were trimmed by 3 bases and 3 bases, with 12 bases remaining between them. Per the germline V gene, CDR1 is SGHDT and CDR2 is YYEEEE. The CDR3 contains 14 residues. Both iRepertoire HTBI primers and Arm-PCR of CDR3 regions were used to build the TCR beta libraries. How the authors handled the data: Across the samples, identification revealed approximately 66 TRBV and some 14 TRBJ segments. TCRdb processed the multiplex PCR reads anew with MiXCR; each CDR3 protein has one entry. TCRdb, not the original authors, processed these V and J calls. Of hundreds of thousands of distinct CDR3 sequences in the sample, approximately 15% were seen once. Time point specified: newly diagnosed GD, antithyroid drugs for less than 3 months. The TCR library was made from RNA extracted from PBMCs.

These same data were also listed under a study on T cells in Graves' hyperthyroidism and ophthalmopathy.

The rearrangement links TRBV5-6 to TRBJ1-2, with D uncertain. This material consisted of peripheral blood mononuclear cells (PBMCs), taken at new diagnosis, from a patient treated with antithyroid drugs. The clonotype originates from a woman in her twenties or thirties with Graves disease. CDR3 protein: CASSSDGFYYGYTF. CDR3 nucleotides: TGTGCCAGCAGCTCCGACGGATTCTACTATGGCTACACCTTC. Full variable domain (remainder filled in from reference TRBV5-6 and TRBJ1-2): DAGVTQSPTHLIKTRGQQVTLRCSPKSGHDTVSWYQQALGQGPQFIFQYYEEEERQRGNFPDRFSGHQFPNYSSELNVNALLLGDSALYLCASSSDGFYYGYTFGSGTRLTVV.